These 13 T cell receptor beta chains came from one sample sequenced in a study of blood T cell repertoires in COVID-19. Using immunoSEQ multiplex PCR, the repertoire was profiled, and TCRdb retains in-frame clones only, with some absent. Of about 260,000 clones in the sample, around 86% are singletons; the top ten hold about 1.4%. Sequencing was done on a sample of peripheral blood. The receptors come from a woman aged 40-49 years who had recovered from COVID-19.

The count of this clone is one. V usage is TRBV6-6 and J usage is TRBJ1-2; tentatively, D is TRBD1 (5 bases). Germline CDR1 and CDR2: MNHNY and SVGAGI (reference sequence). This CDR3 is built from 12 residues. Trimming removed 0 bases from V and 8 bases from J, with 7 bases in between. The CDR3 DNA reads TGTGCCAGCAGTTACTCGACAGTGGGCTACACCTTC. The encoded protein is CASSYSTVGYTF.

This chain links TRBV5-1 with TRBJ1-1, with a weak D call TRBD1 (5 bases). The germline V gene encodes CDR1 SGHRS and CDR2 YFSETQ. The CDR3 extends over 14 amino acids. Trimming removed 0 bases at V and 5 bases at J, with 11 bases between. DNA for the CDR3: TGCGCCAGCAGCTTGGGACCAGGGTTAACTGAAGCTTTCTTT. Its translation: CASSLGPGLTEAFF.

This sequence joins TRBV7-2 and TRBJ2-7, with 9 bases identical to TRBD2. J gave up 6 bases and V 5 bases, and 8 bases lay outside the gene matches. Germline V gene sequence: CDR1 SGHTA, CDR2 FQGNSA. The CDR3 covers 14 residues. The CDR3: CASSPLRGGVEQYF. CDR3 bases: TGTGCCAGCAGCCCCCTGCGGGGGGGCGTCGAGCAGTACTTC.

The rearrangement links TRBV2 to TRBJ2-3; 7 bases fit TRBD2. CDR3 length: 16 residues. The germline gives CDR1 SNHLY, CDR2 FYNNEI. The trim removed 6 bases at V and 2 bases at J, leaving 11 bases unmatched. CDR3 DNA sequence: TGTGCCAGCAGAGATATACAGCGGGATCCCACAGATACGCAGTATTTT. Translated: CASRDIQRDPTDTQYF.

The rearrangement uses TRBV7-2 and TRBJ1-1, with 7 bases lining up with TRBD1. This CDR3 comprises 15 residues. CDR1 and CDR2 from the germline V gene are SGHTA and FQGNSA. V gave up 5 bases and J gave up 1 base; unmatched junction bases: 7. The CDR3 sequence is CASSPRTGSNTEAFF. CDR3 coding DNA: TGTGCCAGCAGCCCTCGGACAGGATCGAACACTGAAGCTTTCTTT.

Note on this clone: The same CDR3 also results from other DNA sequences found in this sample. The rearrangement joins TRBV7-8 to TRBJ2-5; perhaps TRBD2 as D (5 bases). Deletions cut 1 base from V and 0 bases from J, with 6 bases between. The germline gives CDR1 SGHVS, CDR2 FQNEAQ. The CDR3 loop spans 14 amino acids. The CDR3 reads CASSLGGYQETQYF. CDR3 coding DNA: TGTGCCAGCAGCTTAGGAGGGTACCAAGAGACCCAGTACTTC. The variable domain in full, completed from reference TRBV7-8 and TRBJ2-5, reads GAGVSQSPRYKVAKRGQDVALRCDPISGHVSLFWYQQALGQGPEFLTYFQNEAQLDKSGLPSDRFFAERPEGSVSTLKIQRTQQEDSAVYLCASSLGGYQETQYFGPGTRLLVL.

The chain has TRBV27 and TRBJ2-1, with a weak D call TRBD1 (6 bases). The CDR3 totals 15 residues. Trimming cost V 2 bases and J 6 bases, with 14 bases left between them. Per the germline V gene, CDR1 is MNHEY and CDR2 is SMNVEV (reference sequence). The CDR3 here is CASSLRWGPSNEQFF. The CDR3 DNA reads as TGTGCCAGCAGTTTACGGTGGGGGCCAAGCAATGAGCAGTTCTTC.

CDR3 sequence reads: CASSLRDRGEAFF. Written as DNA, the CDR3 is TGTGCCAGCAGCTTAAGGGACAGGGGTGAAGCTTTCTTT. The J gene is TRBJ1-1, the V gene TRBV13; TRBD1 matches at 10 bases. Trimming cost V 2 bases and J 7 bases; bases outside gene matches: 1. Germline CDR1 PRHDT, CDR2 FYEKMQ (reference sequence). The CDR3 is made up of 13 amino acids.

This chain connects TRBV11-3 to TRBJ2-7; no clear D gene. CDR3 size: 13 residues. The V gene's germline CDR1 is SGHNT and CDR2 YENEEA. Trimming took 4 bases from V and 3 from J, leaving 10 bases between them. CDR3: CASSSQSGYEQYF. CDR3 coding DNA: TGTGCCAGCAGCTCTCAGTCGGGCTACGAGCAGTACTTC. Full variable domain (rest looked up from reference TRBV11-3 and TRBJ2-7): EAGVVQSPRYKIIEKKQPVAFWCNPISGHNTLYWYLQNLGQGPELLIRYENEEAVDDSQLPKDRFSAERLKGVDSTLKIQPAELGDSAVYLCASSSQSGYEQYFGPGTRLTVT.

This chain uses TRBV5-1 with TRBJ2-7, with D possibly TRBD2 on 6 matching bases. V lost 3 bases to trimming and J lost 4 bases, with 11 bases between them. Germline CDR1 and CDR2: SGHRS and YFSETQ. CDR3 length: 13 amino acids. The chain's CDR3 is CASSSGLKYEQYF. The DNA of the CDR3 is TGCGCCAGCAGCTCGGGACTGAAGTACGAGCAGTACTTC.

CDR3 loop: CASTRTGQSNSPLHF. The CDR3 coding sequence is TGTGCCAGCACCCGGACAGGGCAATCCAATTCACCCCTCCACTTT. The chain uses TRBV5-5 and TRBJ1-6; 8 bases match TRBD1. The CDR3 extends over 15 amino acids. Germline V gives CDR1 SGHKS, CDR2 YYEKEE (reference sequence). V was clipped by 6 bases and J by 7 bases; unmatched bases: 9.

The rearrangement uses TRBV19 and TRBJ2-5; the match to TRBD2 covers 7 bases. The CDR3 runs to 15 residues. The ends lost 4 bases at V and 5 bases at J; junction bases unmatched: 10. Germline CDR1 LNHDA, CDR2 SQIVND (reference sequence). CDR3 protein: CASSTSGRSMETQYF. The CDR3 DNA follows: TGTGCCAGTAGTACTAGCGGAAGGTCTATGGAGACCCAGTACTTC.

A few counts support this clone. The genes are TRBV5-1 and TRBJ2-2; 8 bases line up with TRBD1. After removal of 4 bases from V and 4 bases from J, the junction contained 6 bases not matched to a gene. CDR1 is SGHRS, CDR2 YFSETQ, per germline. This CDR3 comprises 15 residues. CDR3 DNA: TGCGCCAGCAGCCCGCGGACAGGGACCACCGGGGAGCTGTTTTTT. It yields the protein CASSPRTGTTGELFF.